The clone carrying this T cell receptor (beta chain) was detected once. The sample belongs to a study of blood T cells in healthy people across ages. This CDR3 has 16 amino acids. V was pared by 2 bases and J by 4 bases, with 6 bases of the junction left unmatched. Germline CDR1 is SGHVS and CDR2 is FNYEAQ. It was with a sample-barcoded 5' primer and a J-beta primer mix that a second PCR of roughly 6 to 11 cycles was run. Via MiXCR, TCRdb re-called the 5' RACE reads, giving one row per CDR3 protein. This sample has 1.5 million to 2 million distinct CDR3 sequences, with 30% to 40% found just once. Sequencing was carried out using blood. This chain connects TRBV7-6 to TRBJ2-1; 9 bases agree with TRBD2. The sequence came from a human donor in good health. The CDR3 bases are TGTGCCAGCAGCTTATCGCGGGGGGGCTTATACAATGAGCAGTTCTTC. This translates into CASSLSRGGLYNEQFF.